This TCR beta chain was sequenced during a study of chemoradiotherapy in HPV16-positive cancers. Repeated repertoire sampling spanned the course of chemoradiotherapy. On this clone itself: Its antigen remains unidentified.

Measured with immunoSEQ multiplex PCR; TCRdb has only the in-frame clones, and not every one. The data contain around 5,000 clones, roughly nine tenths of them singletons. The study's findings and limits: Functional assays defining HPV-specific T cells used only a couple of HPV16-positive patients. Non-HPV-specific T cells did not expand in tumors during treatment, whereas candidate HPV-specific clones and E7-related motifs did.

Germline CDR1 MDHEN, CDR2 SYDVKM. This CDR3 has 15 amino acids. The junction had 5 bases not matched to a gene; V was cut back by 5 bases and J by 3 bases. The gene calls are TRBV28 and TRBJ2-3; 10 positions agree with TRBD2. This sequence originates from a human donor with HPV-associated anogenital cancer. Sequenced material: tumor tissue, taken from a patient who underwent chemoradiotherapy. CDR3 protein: CASSLSGRGTDTQYF. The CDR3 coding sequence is TGTGCCAGCAGTCTAAGCGGGAGGGGTACAGATACGCAGTATTTT.